The 3 T cell receptor beta chains given below trace back to one sample, sequenced in a study of blood T cell repertoires in COVID-19. Sequencing was performed with immunoSEQ multiplex PCR; in TCRdb, only in-frame clones are kept and a portion is missing. The table shows about 200,000 clones, with about 81% occurring only once. The source material was peripheral blood. Every receptor here comes from an elderly woman with COVID-19, enrolled during active disease.

V gene TRBV6-6 combines with J gene TRBJ1-2; D is uncertain. The CDR3 is made up of 13 amino acids. The V gene lost 0 bases and the J gene lost 6 bases, with 8 bases spanning the gap. Germline V lookup: CDR1 MNHNY, CDR2 SVGAGI (reference sequence). The CDR3 DNA reads as TGTGCCAGCAGTTACTCGTGGGAGAATGGCTACACCTTC. Its translation: CASSYSWENGYTF.

The J gene is TRBJ2-5, the V gene TRBV12-5, with a weak D call TRBD2 (5 bases). Germline values: CDR1 LGHNT, CDR2 FRNRAP. The CDR3 length is 13 residues. The V end was cut by 4 bases, the J end by 4 bases, with 10 bases between. CDR3 in amino acids: CASGYPGGETQYF. The CDR3 DNA reads as TGTGCTAGTGGTTATCCCGGAGGAGAGACCCAGTACTTC. Drawing the rest from reference TRBV12-5 and TRBJ2-5, the complete variable domain is DARVTQTPRHKVTEMGQEVTMRCQPILGHNTVFWYRQTMMQGLELLAYFRNRAPLDDSGMPKDRFSAEMPDATLATLKIQPSEPRDSAVYFCASGYPGGETQYFGPGTRLLVL.

V is TRBV30 and J is TRBJ2-7; a possible D gene is TRBD2 (7 bases). CDR3 length: 15 amino acids. In germline, CDR1 is GTSNPN, CDR2 SVGIG (reference sequence). V lost 0 bases to trimming and J lost 6 bases, with 18 bases between them. CDR3 coding DNA: TGTGCCTGGAGTGTATTGAAGGGGGGGGCCTCCGAGCAGTACTTC. Translated, it gives CAWSVLKGGASEQYF.